This TCR beta chain is from a study of immune evolution from preneoplasia to lung adenocarcinoma. V dropped 2 bases and J dropped 5; count of bases not matched to a gene: 11. The CDR3 contains 17 residues. Germline CDR1 KGHSH, CDR2 LQKENI. The study's findings and limits: Top clone share appeared to fall from AAH through AIS, MIA, adenocarcinoma.

The data were produced by immunoSEQ multiplex PCR, yet TCRdb's version contains in-frame clones alone and is incomplete. The sample has 39,000 or so clones; roughly four fifths are singletons. In this sample, this clone turned up a few times. Its specificity is not known. This sequence originates from a person between 55 and 70 years old with lung adenocarcinoma. Sequenced input: FFPE invasive lung adenocarcinoma tissue. J is TRBJ2-5 and V is TRBV18; 10 bases fit TRBD2. In DNA form, the CDR3 reads TGTGCCAGCTCACCATGGCCTAGCGGGAGTGCTATGGAGACCCAGTACTTC. Translating it yields CASSPWPSGSAMETQYF.